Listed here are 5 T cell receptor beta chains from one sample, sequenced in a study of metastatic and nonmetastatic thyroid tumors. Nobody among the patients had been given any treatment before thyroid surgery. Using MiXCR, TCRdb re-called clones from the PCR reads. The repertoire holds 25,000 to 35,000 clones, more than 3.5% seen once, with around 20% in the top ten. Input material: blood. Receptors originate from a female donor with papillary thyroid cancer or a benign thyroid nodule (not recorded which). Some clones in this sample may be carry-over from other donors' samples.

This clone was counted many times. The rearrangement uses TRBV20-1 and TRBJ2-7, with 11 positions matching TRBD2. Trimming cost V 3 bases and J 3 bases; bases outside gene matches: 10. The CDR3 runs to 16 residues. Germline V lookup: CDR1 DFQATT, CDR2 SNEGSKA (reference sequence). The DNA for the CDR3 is TGCAGTGCTAGGGGAGGACTAGCGGGCCGGAGCTACGAGCAGTACTTC. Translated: CSARGGLAGRSYEQYF.

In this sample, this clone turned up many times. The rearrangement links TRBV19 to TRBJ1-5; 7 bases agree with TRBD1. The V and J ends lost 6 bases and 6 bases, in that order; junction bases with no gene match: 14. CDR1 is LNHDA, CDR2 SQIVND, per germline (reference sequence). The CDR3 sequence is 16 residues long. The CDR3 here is CASSPRGQGGGQPQHF. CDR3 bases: TGTGCCAGTAGCCCCCGGGGGCAGGGGGGTGGTCAGCCCCAGCATTTT.

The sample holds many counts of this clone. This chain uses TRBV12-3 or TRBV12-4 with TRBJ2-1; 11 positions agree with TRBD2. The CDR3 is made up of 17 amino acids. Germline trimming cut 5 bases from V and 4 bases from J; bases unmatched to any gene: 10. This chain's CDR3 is CASSPLSGRGGYNEQFF. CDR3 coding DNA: TGTGCCAGCAGTCCTCTTAGCGGGAGGGGTGGGTACAATGAGCAGTTCTTC.

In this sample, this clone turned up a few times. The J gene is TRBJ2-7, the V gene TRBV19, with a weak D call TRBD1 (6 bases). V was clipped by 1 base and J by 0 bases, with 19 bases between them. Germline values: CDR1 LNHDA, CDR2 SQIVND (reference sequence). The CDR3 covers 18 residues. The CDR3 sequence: CASSIGTGTPGRSYEQYF. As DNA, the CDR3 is TGTGCCAGTAGTATAGGAACCGGGACACCAGGGCGCTCCTACGAGCAGTACTTC.

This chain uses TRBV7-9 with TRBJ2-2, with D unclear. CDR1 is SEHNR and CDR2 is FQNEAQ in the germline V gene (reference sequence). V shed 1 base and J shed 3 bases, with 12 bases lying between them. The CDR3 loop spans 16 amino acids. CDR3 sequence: CASSLERTSHTGELFF. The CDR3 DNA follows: TGTGCCAGCAGCTTAGAACGGACGTCTCACACCGGGGAGCTGTTTTTT.